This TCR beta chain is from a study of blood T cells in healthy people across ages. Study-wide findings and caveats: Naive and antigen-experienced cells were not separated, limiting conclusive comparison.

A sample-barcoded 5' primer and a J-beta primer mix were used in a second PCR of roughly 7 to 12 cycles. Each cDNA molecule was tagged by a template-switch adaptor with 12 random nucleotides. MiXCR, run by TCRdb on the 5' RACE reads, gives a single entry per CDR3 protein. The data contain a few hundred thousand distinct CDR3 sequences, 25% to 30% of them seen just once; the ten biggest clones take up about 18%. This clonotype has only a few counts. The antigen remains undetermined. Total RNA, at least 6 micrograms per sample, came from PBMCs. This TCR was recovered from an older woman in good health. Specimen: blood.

The CDR3 nucleotides read TGTGCCAGCAGTCCGCGCAGGTCGGAACAAGAGACCCAGTACTTC. Amino acid sequence: CASSPRRSEQETQYF. V and J are TRBV2 and TRBJ2-1; D gene ambiguous. The J call may be mistaken, given a closer DNA end match to TRBJ2-5. This CDR3 has 15 amino acids. Germline lookup yields CDR1 SNHLY and CDR2 FYNNEI.